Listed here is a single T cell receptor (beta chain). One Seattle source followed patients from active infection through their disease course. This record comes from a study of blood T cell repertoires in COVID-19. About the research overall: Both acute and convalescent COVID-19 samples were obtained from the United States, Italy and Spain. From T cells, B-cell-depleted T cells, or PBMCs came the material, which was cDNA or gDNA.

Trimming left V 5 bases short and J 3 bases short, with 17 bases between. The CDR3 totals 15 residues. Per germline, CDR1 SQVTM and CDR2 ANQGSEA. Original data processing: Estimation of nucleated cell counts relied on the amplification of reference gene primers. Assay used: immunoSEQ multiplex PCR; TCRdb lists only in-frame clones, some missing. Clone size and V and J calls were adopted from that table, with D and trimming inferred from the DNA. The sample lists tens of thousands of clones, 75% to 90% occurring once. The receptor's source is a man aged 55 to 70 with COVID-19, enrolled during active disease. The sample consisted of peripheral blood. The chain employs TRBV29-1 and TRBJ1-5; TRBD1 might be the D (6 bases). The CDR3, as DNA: TGCAGCGTTCTCTGGGGGCCCGGGCCCAATCAGCCCCAGCATTTT. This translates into CSVLWGPGPNQPQHF.